Below, 20 T cell receptor beta chains from the same sample are listed, as sequenced in a study of spatial heterogeneity in lung cancer. From the 5' RACE reads, TCRdb called clonotypes with MiXCR, one entry per CDR3 protein. The sample gives fewer than 100,000 distinct CDR3 sequences, 15% to 20% of which show up once; 21% is in the top ten. Described time point: blood at routine non-recurrence follow-up after resection. Sequencing was performed on PBMCs, taken at follow-up. All receptors come from a male donor with early-stage non-small cell lung cancer.

This clonotype was counted ten times or more. The chain has TRBV3-1 and TRBJ1-2, with D possibly being TRBD1 (5 bases). Germline V lookup: CDR1 LGHDT, CDR2 YNNKEL (reference sequence). The CDR3 runs to 13 residues. V dropped 3 bases and J dropped 4 bases, with 9 bases sitting between them. The CDR3 DNA follows: TGTGCCAGCAGCCAGGAGGACACCTATGGCTACACCTTC. This sequence encodes CASSQEDTYGYTF.

This clonotype was seen only a few times. This chain links TRBV5-6 with TRBJ2-2; D unclear. The V and J ends lost 2 bases and 5 bases respectively, with 19 bases between them. CDR3 size: 17 residues. The germline V gene has CDR1 SGHDT and CDR2 YYEEEE. CDR3: CASSLRRLSYRTGELFF. CDR3 bases: TGTGCCAGCAGCTTACGACGCTTATCCTATCGTACCGGGGAGCTGTTTTTT.

This clonotype turned up a few times. In DNA, the CDR3 is TGCAGCACAAGTCTCAGTATAGCCAAAAACATTCAGTACTTC. Its translation is CSTSLSIAKNIQYF. This chain joins TRBV20-1 and TRBJ2-4; D is uncertain. The CDR3 consists of 14 residues. Germline CDR1 reads DFQATT; CDR2 reads SNEGSKA (reference sequence).

By frequency in the sample, this clonotype is medium-sized. The rearrangement uses TRBV5-6 and TRBJ2-1, with D unresolved. The CDR3 totals 13 residues. CDR1 and CDR2 from the germline V gene are SGHDT and YYEEEE. Trimming took 2 bases from V and 6 from J, leaving 9 bases between them. The CDR3: CASSFASTNEQFF. In nucleotides, the CDR3 is TGTGCCAGCAGCTTTGCATCCACCAATGAGCAGTTCTTC. Full variable domain (rest looked up from reference TRBV5-6 and TRBJ2-1): DAGVTQSPTHLIKTRGQQVTLRCSPKSGHDTVSWYQQALGQGPQFIFQYYEEEERQRGNFPDRFSGHQFPNYSSELNVNALLLGDSALYLCASSFASTNEQFFGPGTRLTVL.

This clonotype has a handful of counts. The V gene is TRBV20-1, the J gene TRBJ2-6; D is unresolved. V dropped 1 base and J dropped 0 bases, with 19 bases sitting between them. The CDR3 length is 19 residues. Per the germline V gene, CDR1 is DFQATT and CDR2 is SNEGSKA (reference sequence). The CDR3 DNA reads as TGCAGTGCTAGAGTGAACCCGGGCCGACAAAACTCTGGGGCCAACGTCCTGACTTTC. Protein: CSARVNPGRQNSGANVLTF.

This clonotype showed up just a few times. The CDR3 DNA reads as TGTGCCATCAGCGGTCCTTACACCGGGGAGCTGTTTTTT. It is translated as CAISGPYTGELFF. The chain joins TRBV10-3 to TRBJ2-2; no clear D gene. The germline gives CDR1 ENHRY, CDR2 SYGVKD. The CDR3 is 13 residues long. Between the trimmed V and J ends, which lost 6 bases and 3 bases, there was a span of 8 bases.

In this sample, this clonotype turned up a few times. The V and J genes are TRBV20-1 and TRBJ2-2, with 12 bases fitting TRBD1. Germline CDR1 is DFQATT and CDR2 is SNEGSKA (reference sequence). V lost 6 bases and J lost 7; bases outside the gene matches: 9. CDR3 length: 15 amino acids. This CDR3 is CSASRDRGLDGELFF. Written as DNA, the CDR3 is TGCAGTGCAAGCCGGGACAGGGGGCTTGACGGGGAGCTGTTTTTT.

The table lists this clonotype with a few counts. The CDR3 region has the DNA TGTGCCACCAGTGAACACGCGACTAGCGGGAGCCGGGATACGCAGTATTTT. Protein: CATSEHATSGSRDTQYF. This chain connects TRBV24-1 to TRBJ2-3; 12 bases align to TRBD2. The trim removed 4 bases at V and 6 bases at J, leaving 10 bases unmatched. The CDR3 sequence is 17 residues long. CDR1 KGHDR and CDR2 SFDVKD come from the germline V gene.

CDR3 amino acids: CASSSQGRNTGELFF. As DNA, the CDR3 is TGTGCCAGCAGCTCACAGGGACGGAACACCGGGGAGCTGTTTTTT. The chain uses TRBV7-8 and TRBJ2-2, with D maybe TRBD1 (6 bases). V lost 4 bases and J lost 1, with 10 bases in between. Germline V gene lookup returns CDR1 SGHVS and CDR2 FQNEAQ. The CDR3 contains 15 residues.

Many counts were recorded for this clonotype. The chain combines TRBV6-5 with TRBJ2-5; 10 bases map to TRBD1. Germline CDR1 is MNHEY and CDR2 is SVGAGI. V trimming: 4 bases; J trimming: 5 bases; junction bases outside the gene matches: 4. The CDR3 length is 14 residues. The CDR3 loop is CASSWDRGVETQYF. The CDR3 bases are TGTGCCAGCAGTTGGGACAGGGGAGTGGAGACCCAGTACTTC.

The chain carries TRBV5-1 and TRBJ1-6; the match to TRBD1 covers 8 bases. With V trimmed by 4 bases and J by 8 bases, 8 bases remained unmatched. Germline-derived CDR1 and CDR2 are SGHRS and YFSETQ. The CDR3 is 15 residues long. The CDR3 here is CASSAATGVDSPLHF. CDR3 DNA: TGCGCCAGCAGCGCCGCGACAGGGGTGGATTCACCCCTCCACTTT.

The CDR3 region has the DNA TGTGCCAGCACCCGACAGGGATTTAACTACGAGCAGTACGTC. The encoded protein is CASTRQGFNYEQYV. This chain joins TRBV6-1 and TRBJ2-7; 7 nucleotides line up with TRBD1. CDR3 length: 14 amino acids. The V gene end was trimmed by 7 bases and the J gene end by 3 bases; junction bases not matched to a gene: 9. Per the germline V gene, CDR1 is MNHNS and CDR2 is SASEGT.

This clonotype occurred a few times. The J gene is TRBJ2-1, the V gene TRBV20-1, with TRBD2 as a possible D gene (6 bases). The germline V gene has CDR1 DFQATT and CDR2 SNEGSKA (reference sequence). Trimming shortened V by 6 bases and J by 4 bases, and 10 bases separated the two germline ends. The CDR3 loop spans 12 amino acids. Here the CDR3 reads CSATGGYNEQFF. As DNA, the CDR3 is TGCAGTGCAACCGGGGGTTACAATGAGCAGTTCTTC.

The chain employs TRBV7-2 and TRBJ2-7; a weak D match, TRBD1 (6 bases). CDR1 and CDR2 (germline): SGHTA, FQGNSA. Trimming pared 4 bases from V and 6 bases from J, leaving 13 bases between. The CDR3 contains 13 residues. CDR3 sequence reads: CASSSLVRGEQYF. CDR3 DNA sequence: TGTGCCAGCAGCTCACTGGTCAGGGGCGAGCAGTACTTC.

This clonotype was found once. The chain recombines TRBV2 with TRBJ1-1; TRBD1 might be the D (5 bases). The V gene lost 11 bases and the J gene lost 2 bases, with 18 bases spanning the gap. CDR3 size: 14 residues. Germline-derived CDR1 and CDR2 are SNHLY and FYNNEI. CDR3: CASARQLGNTEAFF. CDR3 DNA sequence: TGTGCCTCCGCCCGACAGCTGGGAAACACTGAAGCTTTCTTT.

The chain uses TRBV2 and TRBJ2-5, with 10 bases that match TRBD1. With V trimmed by 1 base and J by 1 base, 3 bases remained unmatched. There are 16 residues in the CDR3. Germline V gene lookup returns CDR1 SNHLY and CDR2 FYNNEI. As DNA, the CDR3 is TGTGCCAGCAGTGAAGAGAGGACAGGGGGCCAAGAGACCCAGTACTTC. Translated: CASSEERTGGQETQYF.

The genes are TRBV20-1 and TRBJ1-1; maybe TRBD1 (5 bases). Trimming took 6 bases from V and 4 from J, leaving 15 bases between them. The germline gives CDR1 DFQATT, CDR2 SNEGSKA (reference sequence). CDR3 length: 13 residues. CDR3 sequence reads: CSARGDDGTEAFF. The DNA for the CDR3 is TGCAGTGCACGGGGGGATGATGGCACTGAAGCTTTCTTT.

This clonotype was seen only a few times. V usage is TRBV3-1 and J usage is TRBJ2-3; D possibly corresponds to TRBD2 (6 bases). V shed 6 bases and J shed 4 bases, with 14 bases lying between them. Germline V gene data show CDR1 as LGHDT and CDR2 as YNNKEL (reference sequence). This CDR3 has 14 amino acids. CDR3 nucleotide sequence: TGTGCCAGCAGAGAAGGAGGGAGTGCAGATACGCAGTATTTT. Amino acid sequence: CASREGGSADTQYF.

This chain uses TRBV19 with TRBJ1-5; D is uncertain. The germline gives CDR1 LNHDA, CDR2 SQIVND (reference sequence). The CDR3 length is 18 residues. Trimming cost V 8 bases and J 0 bases, with 23 bases left between them. The CDR3 DNA follows: TGTGCCAGTGATTCGGGGATCCAACGACTTTATAGCAATCAGCCCCAGCATTTT. As protein: CASDSGIQRLYSNQPQHF. The complete variable domain, with remaining parts taken from reference TRBV19 and TRBJ1-5, reads DGGITQSPKYLFRKEGQNVTLSCEQNLNHDAMYWYRQDPGQGLRLIYYSQIVNDFQKGDIAEGYSVSREKKESFPLTVTSAQKNPTAFYLCASDSGIQRLYSNQPQHFGDGTRLSIL.

V usage is TRBV20-1 and J usage is TRBJ1-4; no reliable D call. The CDR3 has 14 amino acids. V lost 6 bases to trimming and J lost 8 bases, with 19 bases between them. Germline assignment: CDR1 DFQATT and CDR2 SNEGSKA (reference sequence). CDR3: CSAPFVGSSEKLFF. For the CDR3, the DNA is TGCAGTGCGCCGTTCGTCGGGAGTAGCGAAAAACTGTTTTTT.